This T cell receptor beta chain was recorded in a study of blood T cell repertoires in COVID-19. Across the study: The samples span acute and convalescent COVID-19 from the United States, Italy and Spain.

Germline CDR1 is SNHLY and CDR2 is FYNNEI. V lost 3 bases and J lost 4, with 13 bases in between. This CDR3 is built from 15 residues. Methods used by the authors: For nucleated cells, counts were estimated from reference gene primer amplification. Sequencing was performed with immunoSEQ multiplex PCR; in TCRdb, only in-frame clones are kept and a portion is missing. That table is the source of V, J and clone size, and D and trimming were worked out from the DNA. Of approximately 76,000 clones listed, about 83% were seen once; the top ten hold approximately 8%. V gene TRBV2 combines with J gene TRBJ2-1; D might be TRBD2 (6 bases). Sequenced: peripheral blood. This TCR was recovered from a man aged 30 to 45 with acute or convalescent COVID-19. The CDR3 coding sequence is TGTGCCAGCAGTGATTCGGGCGGGAAATACAATGAGCAGTTCTTC. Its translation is CASSDSGGKYNEQFF.